This TCR beta chain was sequenced in a study of cytomegalovirus exposure and HLA in healthy donors. Overall study findings and caveats: Whilst most TCR sequences proved rare, a subset of public TCRs occurred across many donors. In an earlier analysis, about 87% or about 30%: the productive usage of most TCR beta V segments. In most subjects, TCR beta sequences reportedly gave accurate predictions of HLA-A and HLA-B alleles. Being indistinguishable, some V segments were excluded, TRBV6-2 and TRBV6-3 among them.

Concerning this clone: The antigen is undetermined.

The ends were cut back, 7 bases at V and 8 bases at J, with 17 bases in the middle. CDR3 length equals 13 residues. The V gene's germline CDR1 is MNHEY and CDR2 SVGAGI. Vbeta (60) and Jbeta (13) primers were used in the PCR. Method: immunoSEQ multiplex PCR; TCRdb's copy keeps in-frame clones and lacks some. The table lists roughly 180,000 clones, about 79% of them singletons, with 0.7% to 0.8% in the top ten. The receptor was derived from a female donor in good health and CMV-seronegative. Sequencing was performed on PBMCs. This sequence joins TRBV6-5 and TRBJ1-2, with a weak D call TRBD1 (5 bases). Here the CDR3 DNA reads TGTGCCAGCACCCTCGGGGGGAGAAGGGGCTACACCTTC. Its protein product is CASTLGGRRGYTF.